The 29 T cell receptor beta chains below come from one sample, sequenced in a study of T cell responses to AZD1222 COVID-19 vaccine. Measured with immunoSEQ multiplex PCR; TCRdb has only the in-frame clones, and not every one. Listed are 150,000 or so clones; about 2.3% falls within the top ten. Sequenced sample: peripheral blood. The origin of the receptors is an adult in good health.

The CDR3 region is CSLTLLQARKETQYF. In DNA form, the CDR3 reads TGCAGCCTCACCCTGCTACAGGCAAGAAAAGAGACCCAGTACTTC. This chain joins TRBV29-1 and TRBJ2-5; TRBD1 might be the D (5 bases). CDR3 size: 15 residues. The V and J ends lost 8 bases and 3 bases respectively, with 22 bases between them. Germline CDR1 is SQVTM and CDR2 is ANQGSEA. The full variable domain, its missing parts supplied by reference TRBV29-1 and TRBJ2-5, is SAVISQKPSRDICQRGTSLTIQCQVDSQVTMMFWYRQQPGQSLTLIATANQGSEATYESGFVIDKFPISRPNLTFSTLTVSNMSPEDSSIYLCSLTLLQARKETQYFGPGTRLLVL.

This chain links TRBV24-1 with TRBJ2-3; perhaps TRBD2 as D (5 bases). From germline, CDR1 is KGHDR and CDR2 SFDVKD. The V end lost 7 bases, the J end lost 4 bases, and 14 bases lay between the germline ends. CDR3 length: 14 amino acids. DNA of the CDR3: TGTGCCACCAGGGACTCCTTGGGCCCAGATACGCAGTATTTT. It codes for CATRDSLGPDTQYF.

The chain links TRBV10-3 to TRBJ2-7; 9 bases are a match to TRBD1. CDR3 length equals 15 residues. The germline CDR1 and CDR2 sequences are ENHRY and SYGVKD. The ends lost 0 bases at V and 4 bases at J; junction bases unmatched: 4. CDR3 DNA sequence: TGTGCCATCAGTGAGTCGGGACAGGGACTATACGAGCAGTACTTC. This translates into CAISESGQGLYEQYF.

This sequence joins TRBV6-1 and TRBJ1-6, with 9 nucleotides matching TRBD1. CDR3 length equals 15 residues. Unmatched junction bases numbered 3, after V lost 6 bases and J lost 3 bases. CDR1 MNHNS and CDR2 SASEGT come from the germline V gene. In DNA, the CDR3 is TGTGCCAGCAGCCGGACAGGGGACTATAATTCACCCCTCCACTTT. Encoded protein: CASSRTGDYNSPLHF.

This sequence joins TRBV6-1 and TRBJ2-1; no definite D call. The germline CDR1 and CDR2 sequences are MNHNS and SASEGT. This CDR3 spans 15 amino acids. The V and J ends lost 2 bases and 2 bases respectively, with 10 bases between them. CDR3 DNA sequence: TGTGCCAGCAGTGAAAGCCTATCCGCCTACAATGAGCAGTTCTTC. As protein: CASSESLSAYNEQFF.

For this clone: Other nucleotide sequences in the sample specify the same CDR3. The rearrangement uses TRBV12-3 or TRBV12-4 and TRBJ1-5; a weak D match, TRBD1 (5 bases). This CDR3 has 12 amino acids. Trimming pared 6 bases from V and 4 bases from J, leaving 7 bases between. CDR3 bases: TGTGCCAGCAGGGCAGGGAATCAGCCCCAGCATTTT. Translated: CASRAGNQPQHF.

The chain has TRBV7-2 and TRBJ2-7, with D unclear. CDR1 and CDR2 (germline): SGHTA, FQGNSA. V was clipped by 5 bases and J by 6 bases, with 17 bases between them. The CDR3 length is 14 residues. The CDR3 here is CASSPGPDGFEQYF. The CDR3 bases are TGTGCCAGCAGCCCCGGCCCGGACGGGTTCGAGCAGTACTTC.

As DNA, the CDR3 is TGTGCCAGCAGCCTAGCCCGGGGGGGGCTCTACGAGCAGTACTTC. As protein: CASSLARGGLYEQYF. J is TRBJ2-7 and V is TRBV14; TRBD2 matches at 8 bases. The germline V gene encodes CDR1 SGHDN and CDR2 FVKESK. V trimming: 4 bases; J trimming: 3 bases; junction bases outside the gene matches: 8. This CDR3 region has 15 residues.

The chain has TRBV4-1 and TRBJ1-2; TRBD1 agrees at 9 bases. V lost 3 bases, J lost 0 bases, and 2 bases stayed unmatched. CDR3 length equals 15 residues. The germline gives CDR1 MGHRA, CDR2 YSYEKL. The CDR3: CASSQGQGTNYGYTF. The CDR3 DNA is TGCGCCAGCAGCCAGGGACAGGGAACTAACTATGGCTACACCTTC.

V gene TRBV24-1 combines with J gene TRBJ1-5; D unresolved. V was clipped by 1 base and J by 2 bases, with 26 bases between them. The CDR3 has 21 amino acids. The germline CDR1 and CDR2 sequences are KGHDR and SFDVKD. CDR3 sequence: CATSDFSRGSAAGGRNQPQHF. Here the CDR3 DNA reads TGTGCCACCAGTGATTTTTCCCGGGGTTCGGCCGCAGGAGGTCGCAATCAGCCCCAGCATTTT.

This chain connects TRBV7-6 to TRBJ2-7; 8 nucleotides align to TRBD2. Germline V gives CDR1 SGHVS, CDR2 FNYEAQ. The CDR3 spans 16 residues. J was trimmed by 6 bases and V by 5 bases; bases with no gene match: 15. CDR3 sequence: CASSPSGSGGSSEQYF. In nucleotides, the CDR3 is TGTGCCAGCAGCCCCAGTGGGTCGGGGGGGTCTTCCGAGCAGTACTTC.

V and J are TRBV13 and TRBJ1-5, with 7 positions matching TRBD1. This CDR3 contains 18 residues. V gave up 0 bases and J gave up 0 bases; unmatched junction bases: 8. CDR1 is PRHDT and CDR2 is FYEKMQ in the germline V gene (reference sequence). The CDR3: CASSLGSDRADSNQPQHF. The CDR3 coding sequence is TGTGCCAGCAGCTTAGGCTCTGACAGGGCGGATAGCAATCAGCCCCAGCATTTT.

The genes are TRBV12-3 or TRBV12-4 and TRBJ2-3, with D uncertain. The V end was cut by 3 bases, the J end by 5 bases, with 9 bases between. The CDR3 covers 13 residues. As DNA, the CDR3 is TGTGCCAGCAGTTTTGGCCAGCGAGATACGCAGTATTTT. Amino acids: CASSFGQRDTQYF.

The chain joins TRBV28 to TRBJ1-4; the match to TRBD1 covers 8 bases. In germline, CDR1 is MDHEN, CDR2 SYDVKM. The CDR3 sequence is 17 residues long. Trimming at V came to 7 bases and at J to 8 bases, leaving 18 bases not matched to a gene. CDR3 in amino acids: CASTPALGGAGGEKLFF. Written as DNA, the CDR3 is TGTGCCAGCACCCCGGCTCTTGGGGGGGCAGGGGGCGAAAAACTGTTTTTT.

This chain links TRBV7-2 with TRBJ2-7; tentative D call: TRBD1 (6 bases). This CDR3 comprises 13 residues. Germline assignment: CDR1 SGHTA and CDR2 FQGNSA. Trimming pared 3 bases from V and 5 bases from J, leaving 11 bases between. This CDR3 is CASSFRQAHEQYF. The CDR3 bases are TGTGCCAGCAGCTTCCGACAGGCTCACGAGCAGTACTTC.

The V and J genes are TRBV28 and TRBJ1-2; D unresolved. V lost 3 bases and J 8 bases, leaving 10 bases between the germline ends. CDR3 length: 12 amino acids. Germline V gene data show CDR1 as MDHEN and CDR2 as SYDVKM. The CDR3 nucleotides read TGTGCCAGCAGTTTGAGCAGTGGGGGCTACACCTTC. Translation: CASSLSSGGYTF.

V and J are TRBV6-5 and TRBJ1-1; D call uncertain. There are 13 residues in the CDR3. Germline CDR1 MNHEY, CDR2 SVGAGI. Trimming cost V 2 bases and J 11 bases, with 15 bases left between them. CDR3 coding DNA: TGTGCCAGCAGTTACGTGGCCAACCGAGAGGCTTTCTTT. Translated, it gives CASSYVANREAFF.

The genes are TRBV3-1 (or the pseudogene TRBV3-2) and TRBJ1-2; D perhaps matches TRBD1 (5 bases). V dropped 0 bases and J dropped 7 bases, with 12 bases sitting between them. This CDR3 has 14 amino acids. Germline-derived CDR1 and CDR2 are LGHDT and YNNKEL (reference sequence). This chain's CDR3 is CASSQELLGTGYTF. The CDR3 DNA follows: TGTGCCAGCAGCCAAGAGTTGTTAGGGACTGGCTACACCTTC.

The chain is built from TRBV7-2 and TRBJ2-1; possibly TRBD1 for D (5 bases). There are 13 residues in the CDR3. CDR1 is SGHTA and CDR2 is FQGNSA in the germline V gene. Trimming removed 7 bases from V and 13 bases from J, with 20 bases in between. CDR3 in amino acids: CASTTGQSGPQFF. In DNA, the CDR3 is TGTGCCAGCACCACAGGTCAATCCGGGCCCCAGTTCTTC.

The CDR3 reads CASRGANNNEQFF. CDR3 coding DNA: TGTGCCAGCAGAGGGGCTAACAACAATGAGCAGTTCTTC. The gene calls are TRBV6-5 and TRBJ2-1, with D perhaps matching TRBD1 (5 bases). Germline CDR1 reads MNHEY; CDR2 reads SVGAGI. The CDR3 loop spans 13 amino acids. The V end lost 6 bases, the J end lost 5 bases, and 11 bases lay between the germline ends.

This chain connects TRBV19 to TRBJ2-5, with no clear D. The V gene's germline CDR1 is LNHDA and CDR2 SQIVND (reference sequence). V lost 2 bases to trimming and J lost 1 base, with 11 bases between them. The CDR3 consists of 15 residues. The CDR3 DNA reads as TGTGCCAGTAGTATACAGGTGAGAGTCCAAGAGACCCAGTACTTC. Amino acid sequence: CASSIQVRVQETQYF.

V and J are TRBV14 and TRBJ2-1, with a weak D call TRBD2 (6 bases). Germline values: CDR1 SGHDN, CDR2 FVKESK. Trimming removed 2 bases from V and 1 base from J, with 21 bases in between. This CDR3 is 19 amino acids long. CDR3 region: CASSQFSGVGGGSYNEQFF. CDR3 in DNA: TGTGCCAGCAGCCAATTTAGTGGAGTTGGGGGAGGATCCTACAATGAGCAGTTCTTC.

The rearrangement links TRBV6-6 to TRBJ1-6; D is possibly TRBD1 (6 bases). The CDR3 has 16 amino acids. The germline V gene encodes CDR1 MNHNY and CDR2 SVGAGI (reference sequence). V lost 10 bases, J lost 8 bases, and 24 bases lay in between. The CDR3 DNA follows: TGTGCCACGATCCGTGAACAGGGATTCGGGGATTCACCCCTCCACTTT. This encodes CATIREQGFGDSPLHF.

The CDR3 DNA sequence: TGTGCCAGTACGAAGGGGACAGGGGCAATGAGCTATGGCTACACCTTC. Translation gives CASTKGTGAMSYGYTF. The chain recombines TRBV19 with TRBJ1-2; 10 bases are shared with TRBD1. J gave up 4 bases and V 7 bases, and 12 bases lay outside the gene matches. The germline CDR1 and CDR2 sequences are LNHDA and SQIVND (reference sequence). CDR3 size: 16 residues. Full variable domain (missing parts from reference TRBV19 and TRBJ1-2): DGGITQSPKYLFRKEGQNVTLSCEQNLNHDAMYWYRQDPGQGLRLIYYSQIVNDFQKGDIAEGYSVSREKKESFPLTVTSAQKNPTAFYLCASTKGTGAMSYGYTFGSGTRLTVV.

The CDR3 protein is CASSQSPYGYTF. The CDR3 DNA follows: TGCGCCAGCAGCCAATCCCCCTATGGCTACACCTTC. The chain carries TRBV5-1 and TRBJ1-2; no firm D call. Germline loops: CDR1 SGHRS, CDR2 YFSETQ. Trimming left V 4 bases short and J 4 bases short, with 8 bases between. The CDR3 sequence is 12 residues long.

The chain couples TRBV5-5 to TRBJ1-1; D not certain. V lost 1 base and J lost 0, with 7 bases in between. The length of the CDR3 is 14 residues. CDR1 SGHKS and CDR2 YYEKEE come from the germline V gene (reference sequence). In DNA form, the CDR3 reads TGTGCCAGCAGCTTGCAGTTAATGAACACTGAAGCTTTCTTT. Protein sequence: CASSLQLMNTEAFF.

The chain combines TRBV18 with TRBJ2-3; D perhaps matches TRBD2 (5 bases). Germline CDR1 and CDR2: KGHSH and LQKENI. The CDR3 contains 14 residues. The germline V and J ends were trimmed by 5 bases and 4 bases, with 13 bases remaining between them. The CDR3 region is CASSSSGLADTQYF. The CDR3 DNA is TGTGCCAGCTCATCCTCGGGATTGGCAGATACGCAGTATTTT.

The chain is built from TRBV18 and TRBJ1-2; D may be TRBD1 (6 bases). CDR1 is KGHSH and CDR2 is LQKENI in the germline V gene. V was trimmed by 2 bases and J by 7 bases, leaving 26 bases between them. The CDR3 totals 18 residues. This CDR3 is CASSPAEIGRGSIFGYTF. The CDR3 DNA follows: TGTGCCAGCTCACCAGCAGAGATTGGCAGGGGATCAATCTTTGGCTACACCTTC.

This chain uses TRBV5-6 with TRBJ2-5, with 8 positions matching TRBD1. Looked up from germline, CDR1 is SGHDT and CDR2 is YYEEEE. With 4 bases clipped from V and 7 bases from J, the junction kept 9 bases outside the gene matches. The CDR3 consists of 14 residues. CDR3 DNA: TGTGCCAGCAGCCCCGACAGGGGCCTCGGGACCCAGTACTTC. It translates to CASSPDRGLGTQYF.